A single sample gave rise to the 18 T cell receptor beta chains below, sequenced in a study of blood T cell repertoires in COVID-19. The repertoire was sequenced with immunoSEQ multiplex PCR; TCRdb's copy has only in-frame clones and lacks some. The table lists more than 200,000 clones, about four fifths of them singletons. Sequenced: PBMCs or T cells enriched from blood (not recorded which). The source of these receptors is a man aged 55 to 70 who had recovered from COVID-19.

The chain links TRBV5-6 to TRBJ1-1; 9 bases fit TRBD1. The CDR3 contains 14 residues. After removal of 4 bases from V and 4 bases from J, the junction contained 5 bases not matched to a gene. Per the germline V gene, CDR1 is SGHDT and CDR2 is YYEEEE. The CDR3: CASSPQGASTEAFF. The CDR3 bases are TGTGCCAGCAGCCCACAGGGGGCAAGCACTGAAGCTTTCTTT.

This chain connects TRBV30 to TRBJ2-3; D gene ambiguous. The CDR3 loop spans 13 amino acids. Deletions cut 4 bases from V and 0 bases from J, with 8 bases between. Germline CDR1 GTSNPN, CDR2 SVGIG (reference sequence). CDR3 amino acids: CAWNPPSTDTQYF. The CDR3 DNA sequence: TGTGCCTGGAATCCCCCTAGCACAGATACGCAGTATTTT.

This chain connects TRBV5-1 to TRBJ2-3; 13 bases fit TRBD2. Germline CDR1 SGHRS, CDR2 YFSETQ. V lost 2 bases, J lost 2 bases, and 2 bases stayed unmatched. This CDR3 is built from 16 residues. The CDR3 coding sequence is TGCGCCAGCAGCTTTACTAGCGGGGGGGCCACAGATACGCAGTATTTT. Its translation: CASSFTSGGATDTQYF.

The genes are TRBV6-2 or TRBV6-3 and TRBJ1-1, with 9 bases fitting TRBD1. The CDR3 length is 16 residues. Germline CDR1 and CDR2: MNHEY and SVGEGT. The ends lost 5 bases at V and 2 bases at J; junction bases unmatched: 9. The CDR3, as DNA: TGTGCCAGCAGTCCGCAGGGACAGGGATCCAACACTGAAGCTTTCTTT. As protein: CASSPQGQGSNTEAFF.

V and J are TRBV19 and TRBJ2-3; no clear D. This CDR3 has 16 residues. CDR1 is LNHDA and CDR2 is SQIVND in the germline V gene (reference sequence). Trimming left V 4 bases short and J 0 bases short, with 14 bases between. Written as DNA, the CDR3 is TGTGCCAGTAGTAAGCAGTCTAGTCCTAGCACAGATACGCAGTATTTT. Protein: CASSKQSSPSTDTQYF.

This chain connects TRBV6-5 to TRBJ2-7; TRBD1 might be the D (6 bases). Trimming left V 0 bases short and J 4 bases short, with 16 bases between. Germline V gene sequence: CDR1 MNHEY, CDR2 SVGAGI. CDR3 length equals 16 residues. DNA of the CDR3: TGTGCCAGCAGTTACTCCCGGGACACAGCGCGATACGAGCAGTACTTC. Protein sequence: CASSYSRDTARYEQYF.

This clone appeared a single time. This sequence joins TRBV5-1 and TRBJ1-1; D might be TRBD1 (5 bases). This CDR3 is built from 13 residues. The germline V gene encodes CDR1 SGHRS and CDR2 YFSETQ. V was trimmed by 3 bases and J by 8 bases, leaving 14 bases between them. The CDR3 nucleotides are TGCGCCAGCAGCTCTTCCAGGGCAGACGAAGCTTTCTTT. As protein: CASSSSRADEAFF.

V usage is TRBV6-5 and J usage is TRBJ1-4; D not certain. Trimming stripped 6 bases from V and 3 bases from J, with 14 bases between. Looked up from germline, CDR1 is MNHEY and CDR2 is SVGAGI. The CDR3 has 15 residues. CDR3 region: CASSRGFEANEKLFF. The CDR3, as DNA: TGTGCCAGCAGCCGCGGTTTTGAAGCTAATGAAAAACTGTTTTTT.

The chain employs TRBV5-1 and TRBJ2-3, with 9 bases that match TRBD1. The J segment lost 5 bases and the V segment lost 4 bases, leaving 8 bases of the junction unmatched. Germline V gene data show CDR1 as SGHRS and CDR2 as YFSETQ. This CDR3 region has 15 residues. The CDR3 loop reads CASSLDGQGRDTQYF. The CDR3 DNA reads as TGCGCCAGCAGCCTCGACGGACAGGGGAGAGATACGCAGTATTTT. The whole variable domain, remainder taken from reference TRBV5-1 and TRBJ2-3, is KAGVTQTPRYLIKTRGQQVTLSCSPISGHRSVSWYQQTPGQGLQFLFEYFSETQRNKGNFPGRFSGRQFSNSRSEMNVSTLELGDSALYLCASSLDGQGRDTQYFGPGTRLTVL.

The rearrangement uses TRBV4-1 and TRBJ1-2, with a possible D match to TRBD1 (6 bases). Trimming took 0 bases from V and 9 from J, leaving 17 bases between them. Germline CDR1 and CDR2: MGHRA and YSYEKL. The CDR3 length is 15 residues. CDR3 in DNA: TGCGCCAGCAGCCAAGAACCCGGGACAACCAGGAGCTACACCTTC. Its protein product is CASSQEPGTTRSYTF.

J is TRBJ2-3 and V is TRBV5-1; 8 nucleotides align to TRBD2. J lost 5 bases, V lost 0 bases, and 5 bases had no gene match. The CDR3 length is 15 residues. Germline-derived CDR1 and CDR2 are SGHRS and YFSETQ. CDR3 nucleotide sequence: TGCGCCAGCAGCTTGGCGGGGGGGCGGGGAGATACGCAGTATTTT. Its protein product is CASSLAGGRGDTQYF.

This clone was found once. As DNA, the CDR3 is TGTGCCAGCACCGCAGGGGGAGAAGCTTTCTTT. Translation: CASTAGGEAFF. J is TRBJ1-1 and V is TRBV6-5; TRBD1 matches 7 bases. Per germline, CDR1 MNHEY and CDR2 SVGAGI. V was clipped by 7 bases and J by 8 bases; unmatched bases: 4. The CDR3 is 11 residues long.

The chain has TRBV6-2 or TRBV6-3 and TRBJ2-5, with TRBD1 identical over 7 bases. Germline V gene lookup returns CDR1 MNHEY and CDR2 SVGEGT. The CDR3 consists of 14 residues. V trimming: 5 bases; J trimming: 1 base; junction bases outside the gene matches: 4. CDR3: CASSDRVFQETQYF. The CDR3 bases are TGTGCCAGCAGTGACAGGGTTTTCCAAGAGACCCAGTACTTC.

The gene calls are TRBV5-1 and TRBJ1-2; 8 bases map to TRBD1. V lost 4 bases to trimming and J lost 8 bases; unmatched junction nucleotides: 13. The CDR3 consists of 15 residues. Germline CDR1 is SGHRS and CDR2 is YFSETQ. The CDR3 nucleotides are TGCGCCAGCAGCCCTGATGCAGGGGGCGAGAGAGGCTACACCTTC. This gives the protein CASSPDAGGERGYTF. The entire variable domain, with the rest obtained from reference TRBV5-1 and TRBJ1-2, is as follows: KAGVTQTPRYLIKTRGQQVTLSCSPISGHRSVSWYQQTPGQGLQFLFEYFSETQRNKGNFPGRFSGRQFSNSRSEMNVSTLELGDSALYLCASSPDAGGERGYTFGSGTRLTVV.

The rearrangement joins TRBV7-3 to TRBJ2-3; the match to TRBD1 covers 9 bases. This CDR3 is 17 amino acids long. The germline gives CDR1 SGHTA, CDR2 FQGTGA. The V segment lost 5 bases and the J segment 5 bases; nucleotides outside the gene matches: 14. CDR3 region: CASSPKPGQGTRDTQYF. CDR3 DNA sequence: TGTGCCAGCAGCCCCAAACCGGGACAGGGAACTAGAGATACGCAGTATTTT.

The chain uses TRBV11-3 and TRBJ2-3; D possibly corresponds to TRBD2 (6 bases). Germline CDR1 reads SGHNT; CDR2 reads YENEEA. The V and J ends lost 5 bases and 0 bases respectively, with 15 bases between them. The length of the CDR3 is 16 residues. For the CDR3, the DNA is TGTGCCAGCAGCCCCCGGACGGGAGAGAGCACAGATACGCAGTATTTT. Its translation: CASSPRTGESTDTQYF.

There are a few counts of this clone. The J gene is TRBJ1-6, the V gene TRBV5-1, with D perhaps TRBD1 (5 bases). This CDR3 is built from 15 residues. With 1 base removed from V and 5 bases from J, the gap between germline ends came to 10 bases. Germline lookup yields CDR1 SGHRS and CDR2 YFSETQ. In DNA, the CDR3 is TGCGCCAGCAGCTTGTATGGGGGGGATAATTCACCCCTCCACTTT. Its protein is CASSLYGGDNSPLHF.

The chain couples TRBV9 to TRBJ2-2, with 7 bases lining up with TRBD1. The V gene's germline CDR1 is SGDLS and CDR2 YYNGEE. The CDR3 sequence is 15 residues long. V dropped 2 bases and J dropped 5; count of bases not matched to a gene: 6. This chain's CDR3 is CASSVNRGATGELFF. CDR3 DNA sequence: TGTGCCAGCAGCGTTAACAGGGGTGCGACCGGGGAGCTGTTTTTT.